Presented here are 5 T cell receptor beta chains from one specimen sequenced in a study of blood T cell repertoires in COVID-19. The protocol was immunoSEQ multiplex PCR, while the TCRdb copy is restricted to in-frame clones and leaves out a portion. The repertoire has some 350,000 clones, around 89% of them found once; the top ten carry approximately 3%. Material for sequencing was peripheral blood. These TCRs come from a woman aged 25 to 39 with COVID-19, enrolled during active disease.

In the case of this clone: Other DNA sequences in this sample translate to the same CDR3. J is TRBJ2-7 and V is TRBV18; 7 bases are a match to TRBD2. The trim removed 1 base at V and 3 bases at J, leaving 9 bases unmatched. The CDR3 spans 16 residues. Germline values: CDR1 KGHSH, CDR2 LQKENI. This chain's CDR3 is CASSPRGGEHSYEQYF. The DNA of the CDR3 is TGTGCCAGCTCACCACGGGGGGGGGAGCACAGCTACGAGCAGTACTTC.

The chain combines TRBV6-2 or TRBV6-3 with TRBJ2-3; 13 bases align to TRBD2. CDR1 MNHEY and CDR2 SVGEGT come from the germline V gene. The trim removed 2 bases at V and 4 bases at J, leaving 6 bases unmatched. The CDR3 totals 17 residues. CDR3 coding DNA: TGTGCCAGCAGTTACCGGAGGACTAGCGGGAGATCAGATACGCAGTATTTT. Translating gives CASSYRRTSGRSDTQYF.

The chain joins TRBV2 to TRBJ2-7, with TRBD1 matching 8 bases. Per germline, CDR1 SNHLY and CDR2 FYNNEI. The CDR3 runs 13 residues. The V gene end was trimmed by 8 bases and the J gene end by 5 bases; junction bases not matched to a gene: 8. The chain's CDR3 is CASSTTGVNEQYV. For the CDR3, the DNA is TGTGCCAGCTCTACGACAGGGGTCAACGAGCAGTACGTC.

This sequence joins TRBV7-2 and TRBJ1-1; 10 positions agree with TRBD1. The germline V gene has CDR1 SGHTA and CDR2 FQGNSA. J was trimmed by 4 bases and V by 5 bases; bases with no gene match: 7. CDR3 size: 15 residues. CDR3 residues: CASSLRQGAATEAFF. CDR3 in DNA: TGTGCCAGCAGCCTTCGACAGGGGGCAGCCACTGAAGCTTTCTTT.

This chain links TRBV7-8 with TRBJ2-5; a possible D gene is TRBD1 (5 bases). Looked up from germline, CDR1 is SGHVS and CDR2 is FQNEAQ. V lost 7 bases to trimming and J lost 5 bases, with 17 bases between them. This CDR3 is 14 amino acids long. The chain's CDR3 is CASTRGGARETQYF. CDR3 bases: TGTGCCAGCACCCGCGGTGGGGCACGGGAGACCCAGTACTTC.